The 10 T cell receptor beta chains listed next were all sequenced from one sample in a study of blood T cell repertoires in COVID-19 (dated by TCRdb to the early 2020s). The method was the immunoSEQ multiplex PCR assay. TCRdb stores this immuneACCESS table with in-frame sequences only. Part of the clones is absent; in the studies checked, under half of the shortfall reflects unresolved V genes, and no reason is known for the rest. This sample gives almost 300,000 clones in total; more than 85% of them show up just once. The ten largest make up 1.3% of the sample. The specimen sequenced was peripheral blood. These receptors all come from a man in his 70s with acute or convalescent COVID-19.

V is TRBV6-4 and J is TRBJ2-3, with D hard to call. From germline, CDR1 is MRHNA and CDR2 SNTAGT. The CDR3 has 14 amino acids. V was pared by 4 bases and J by 3 bases, with 11 bases between. The DNA of the CDR3 is TGTGCCAGCAGTGCAACTATGTCTACAGATACGCAGTATTTT. This codes for CASSATMSTDTQYF.

V usage is TRBV7-9 and J usage is TRBJ2-7, with 9 bases that match TRBD1. CDR1 is SEHNR, CDR2 FQNEAQ, per germline (reference sequence). With V trimmed by 3 bases and J by 7 bases, 7 bases remained unmatched. The CDR3 consists of 14 residues. CDR3 sequence (DNA): TGTGCCAGCAGCTTGGGACAGGGATCTTGGGAGCAGTACTTC. It encodes CASSLGQGSWEQYF.

The genes are TRBV7-9 and TRBJ1-1; D remains unclear. Trimming left V 7 bases short and J 1 base short, with 13 bases between. Germline V gene lookup returns CDR1 SEHNR and CDR2 FQNEAQ (reference sequence). This CDR3 region has 14 residues. CDR3: CASISGNGNTEAFF. CDR3 DNA sequence: TGTGCCAGCATCTCCGGGAATGGGAACACTGAAGCTTTCTTT.

Comments on this clone: The same CDR3 arises from other DNA sequences in this sample as well. The gene calls are TRBV5-4 and TRBJ2-5; the match to TRBD1 covers 7 bases. Germline lookup yields CDR1 SGHNT and CDR2 YYREEE (reference sequence). Losses at the gene ends were 0 bases for V and 5 bases for J; bases not matched to a gene: 4. CDR3 length equals 14 residues. CDR3 in amino acids: CASSLEGGGETQYF. CDR3 in DNA: TGTGCCAGCAGCTTGGAAGGGGGCGGGGAGACCCAGTACTTC.

This clone has a single count. The CDR3 DNA sequence: TGTGCCAGCAGCGTACAAGACTCGCCCATGTACGAAGAGACCCAGTACTTC. As protein: CASSVQDSPMYEETQYF. This chain joins TRBV9 and TRBJ2-5, with D unclear. The CDR3 runs to 17 residues. CDR1 and CDR2 from the germline V gene are SGDLS and YYNGEE. Trimming took off 1 base at V and 3 bases at J, with 19 bases between the two ends. The entire variable domain, with the rest obtained from reference TRBV9 and TRBJ2-5, is as follows: DSGVTQTPKHLITATGQRVTLRCSPRSGDLSVYWYQQSLDQGLQFLIQYYNGEERAKGNILERFSAQQFPDLHSELNLSSLELGDSALYFCASSVQDSPMYEETQYFGPGTRLLVL.

The genes are TRBV24-1 and TRBJ2-2, with TRBD1 matching over 7 bases. V shed 3 bases and J 6 bases; nucleotides not matched to a gene: 9. This CDR3 spans 16 amino acids. Germline values: CDR1 KGHDR, CDR2 SFDVKD. As DNA, the CDR3 is TGTGCCACCAGTGATCCAACAGGGGAAAAGGCCGGGGAGCTGTTTTTT. It specifies CATSDPTGEKAGELFF.

This sequence joins TRBV28 and TRBJ1-1, with TRBD1 matching over 8 bases. CDR1 and CDR2 from the germline V gene are MDHEN and SYDVKM. After removal of 5 bases from V and 1 base from J, the junction contained 6 bases not matched to a gene. CDR3 length equals 15 residues. CDR3 region: CASSPPQGGNTEAFF. The CDR3 bases are TGTGCCAGCAGTCCTCCACAGGGGGGGAACACTGAAGCTTTCTTT.

The V gene is TRBV24-1, the J gene TRBJ2-5; possible D gene TRBD2, 5 bases. V lost 5 bases and J 5 bases, leaving 14 bases between the germline ends. The germline V gene has CDR1 KGHDR and CDR2 SFDVKD. The CDR3 contains 14 residues. In nucleotides, the CDR3 is TGTGCCACCAGTGCCGAGGGTCTCCTCGAGACCCAGTACTTC. Protein: CATSAEGLLETQYF.

The chain is built from TRBV10-3 and TRBJ1-6; 10 nucleotides line up with TRBD1. The ends lost 2 bases at V and 7 bases at J; junction bases unmatched: 2. The germline V gene has CDR1 ENHRY and CDR2 SYGVKD. The CDR3 has 15 residues. CDR3: CAISERDRGNSPLHF. As DNA, the CDR3 is TGTGCCATCAGTGAGAGGGACAGGGGAAATTCACCCCTCCACTTT.

The V and J genes are TRBV7-9 and TRBJ1-2, with 9 bases matching TRBD1. The CDR3 runs 15 residues. The germline V gene encodes CDR1 SEHNR and CDR2 FQNEAQ (reference sequence). Trimming took 1 base from V and 3 from J; bases not matched to a gene: 3. The DNA of the CDR3 is TGTGCCAGCAGCTTAGGGGACAGGGTCTACTATGGCTACACCTTC. Amino acid sequence: CASSLGDRVYYGYTF.